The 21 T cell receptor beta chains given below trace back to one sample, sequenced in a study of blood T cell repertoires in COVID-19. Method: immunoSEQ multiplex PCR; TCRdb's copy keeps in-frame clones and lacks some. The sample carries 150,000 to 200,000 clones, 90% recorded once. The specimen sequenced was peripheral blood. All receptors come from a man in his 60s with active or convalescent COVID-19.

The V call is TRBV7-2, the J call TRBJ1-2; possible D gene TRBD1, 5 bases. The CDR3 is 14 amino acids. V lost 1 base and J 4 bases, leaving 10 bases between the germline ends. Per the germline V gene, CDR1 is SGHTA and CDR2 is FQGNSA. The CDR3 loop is CASSLVRQGYGYTF. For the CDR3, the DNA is TGTGCCAGCAGCTTAGTACGGCAGGGCTATGGCTACACCTTC.

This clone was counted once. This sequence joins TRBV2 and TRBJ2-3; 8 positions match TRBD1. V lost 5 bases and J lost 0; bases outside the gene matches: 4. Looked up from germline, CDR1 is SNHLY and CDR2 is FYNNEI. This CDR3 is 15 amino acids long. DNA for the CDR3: TGTGCCAGCAGTTTAGGACAGGGAAGCACAGATACGCAGTATTTT. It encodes CASSLGQGSTDTQYF. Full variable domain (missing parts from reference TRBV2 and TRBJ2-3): EPEVTQTPSHQVTQMGQEVILRCVPISNHLYFYWYRQILGQKVEFLVSFYNNEISEKSEIFDDQFSVERPDGSNFTLKIRSTKLEDSAMYFCASSLGQGSTDTQYFGPGTRLTVL.

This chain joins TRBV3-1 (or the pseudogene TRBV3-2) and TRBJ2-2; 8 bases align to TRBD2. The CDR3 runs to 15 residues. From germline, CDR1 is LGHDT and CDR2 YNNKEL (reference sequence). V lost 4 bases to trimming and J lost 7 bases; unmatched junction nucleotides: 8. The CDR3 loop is CASSLRGGPVGELFF. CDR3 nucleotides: TGTGCCAGCAGCCTACGGGGGGGCCCTGTCGGGGAGCTGTTTTTT.

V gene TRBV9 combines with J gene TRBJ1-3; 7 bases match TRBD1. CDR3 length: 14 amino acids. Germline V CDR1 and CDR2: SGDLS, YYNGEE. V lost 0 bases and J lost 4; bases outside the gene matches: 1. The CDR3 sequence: CASSVGGQGNTIYF. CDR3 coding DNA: TGTGCCAGCAGCGTAGGGGGACAGGGAAACACCATATATTTT.

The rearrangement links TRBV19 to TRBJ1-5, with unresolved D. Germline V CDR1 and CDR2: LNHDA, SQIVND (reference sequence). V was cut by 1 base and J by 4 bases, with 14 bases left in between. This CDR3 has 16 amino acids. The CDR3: CASSIGHSGENQPQHF. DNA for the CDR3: TGTGCCAGTAGTATAGGCCATTCCGGGGAAAATCAGCCCCAGCATTTT.

CDR3 sequence: CASSPLRGYDTEAFF. Written as DNA, the CDR3 is TGCGCCAGCAGCCCACTACGAGGGTACGACACTGAAGCTTTCTTT. This chain connects TRBV5-1 to TRBJ1-1; D ambiguous. The CDR3 totals 15 residues. Between the trimmed V and J ends, which lost 4 bases and 3 bases, there was a span of 16 bases. The V gene's germline CDR1 is SGHRS and CDR2 YFSETQ.

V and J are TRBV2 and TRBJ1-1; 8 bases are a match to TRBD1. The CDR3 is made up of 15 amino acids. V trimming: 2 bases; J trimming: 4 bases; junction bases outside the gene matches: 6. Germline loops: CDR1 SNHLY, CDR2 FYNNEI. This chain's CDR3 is CASSERQGAITEAFF. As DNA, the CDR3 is TGTGCCAGCAGTGAAAGGCAGGGGGCGATCACTGAAGCTTTCTTT.

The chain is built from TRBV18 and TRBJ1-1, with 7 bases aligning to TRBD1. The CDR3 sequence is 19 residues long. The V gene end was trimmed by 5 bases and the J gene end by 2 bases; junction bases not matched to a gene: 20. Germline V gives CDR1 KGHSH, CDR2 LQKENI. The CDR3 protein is CASSARGGAGTADNTEAFF. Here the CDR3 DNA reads TGTGCCAGCTCAGCTCGTGGGGGTGCCGGGACAGCAGACAACACTGAAGCTTTCTTT.

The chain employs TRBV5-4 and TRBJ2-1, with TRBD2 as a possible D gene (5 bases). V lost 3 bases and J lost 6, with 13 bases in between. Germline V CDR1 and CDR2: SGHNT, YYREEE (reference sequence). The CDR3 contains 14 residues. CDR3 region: CASSSRTRANEQFF. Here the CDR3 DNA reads TGTGCCAGCAGCTCCCGCACGCGGGCCAATGAGCAGTTCTTC.

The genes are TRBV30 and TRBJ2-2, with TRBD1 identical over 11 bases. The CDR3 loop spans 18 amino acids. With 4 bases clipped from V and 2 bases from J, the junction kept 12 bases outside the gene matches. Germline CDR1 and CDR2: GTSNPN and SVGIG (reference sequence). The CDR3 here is CAWMVWTGGLGNTGELFF. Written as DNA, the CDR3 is TGTGCCTGGATGGTGTGGACAGGGGGCCTTGGCAACACCGGGGAGCTGTTTTTT.

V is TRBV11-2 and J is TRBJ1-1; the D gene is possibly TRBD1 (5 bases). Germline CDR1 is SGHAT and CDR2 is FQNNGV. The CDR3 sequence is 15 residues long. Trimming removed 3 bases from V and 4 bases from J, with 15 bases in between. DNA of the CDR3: TGTGCCAGCAGCTTCCTCCCAGGGCAACGCACTGAAGCTTTCTTT. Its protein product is CASSFLPGQRTEAFF. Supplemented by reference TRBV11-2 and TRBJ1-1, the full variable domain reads EAGVAQSPRYKIIEKRQSVAFWCNPISGHATLYWYQQILGQGPKLLIQFQNNGVVDDSQLPKDRFSAERLKGVDSTLKIQPAKLEDSAVYLCASSFLPGQRTEAFFGQGTRLTVV.

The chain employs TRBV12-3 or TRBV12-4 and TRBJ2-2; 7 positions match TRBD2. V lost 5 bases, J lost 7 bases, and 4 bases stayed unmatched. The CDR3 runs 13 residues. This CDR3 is CASSAGVSGELFF. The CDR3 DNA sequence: TGTGCCAGCAGTGCGGGGGTTAGCGGGGAGCTGTTTTTT.

CDR3 DNA: TGCGCCAGCAGCTTGGCCGGGACAGGGGCATCAGATACGCAGTATTTT. Its protein is CASSLAGTGASDTQYF. V is TRBV5-1 and J is TRBJ2-3; 10 bases line up with TRBD1. CDR1 and CDR2 (germline): SGHRS, YFSETQ. The CDR3 consists of 16 residues. The V and J ends lost 0 bases and 4 bases, in that order; junction bases with no gene match: 5.

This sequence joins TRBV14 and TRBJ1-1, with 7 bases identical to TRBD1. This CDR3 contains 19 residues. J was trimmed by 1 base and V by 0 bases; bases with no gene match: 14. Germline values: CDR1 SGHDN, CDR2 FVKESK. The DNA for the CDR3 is TGTGCCAGCAGCCAAGACATCTCCCGATTAGGGGGCGGGAACACTGAAGCTTTCTTT. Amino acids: CASSQDISRLGGGNTEAFF. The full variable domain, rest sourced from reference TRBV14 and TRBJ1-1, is EAGVTQFPSHSVIEKGQTVTLRCDPISGHDNLYWYRRVMGKEIKFLLHFVKESKQDESGMPNNRFLAERTGGTYSTLKVQPAELEDSGVYFCASSQDISRLGGGNTEAFFGQGTRLTVV.

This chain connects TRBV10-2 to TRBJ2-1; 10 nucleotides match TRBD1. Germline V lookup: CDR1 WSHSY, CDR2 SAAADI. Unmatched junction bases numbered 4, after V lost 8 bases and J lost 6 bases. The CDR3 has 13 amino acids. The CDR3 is CASQDRGLNEQFF. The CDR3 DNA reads TGCGCCAGCCAAGACAGGGGGCTCAATGAGCAGTTCTTC.

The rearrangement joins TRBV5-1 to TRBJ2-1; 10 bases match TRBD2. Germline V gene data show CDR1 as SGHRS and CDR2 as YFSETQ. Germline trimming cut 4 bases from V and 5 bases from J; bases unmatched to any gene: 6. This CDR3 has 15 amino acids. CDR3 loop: CASSTLAGVDNEQFF. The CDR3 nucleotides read TGCGCCAGCAGCACCCTAGCGGGGGTCGACAATGAGCAGTTCTTC.

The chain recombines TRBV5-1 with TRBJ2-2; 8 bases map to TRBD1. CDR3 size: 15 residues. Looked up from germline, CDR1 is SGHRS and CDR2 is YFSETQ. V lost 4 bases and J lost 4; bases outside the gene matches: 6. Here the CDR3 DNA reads TGCGCCAGCAGCGCAGGACAGGGCGGCACCGGGGAGCTGTTTTTT. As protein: CASSAGQGGTGELFF.

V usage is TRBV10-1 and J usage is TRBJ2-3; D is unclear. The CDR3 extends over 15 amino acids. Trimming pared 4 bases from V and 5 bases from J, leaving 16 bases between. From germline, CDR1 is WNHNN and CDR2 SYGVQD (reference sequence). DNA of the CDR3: TGCGCCAGCAGTGGGCATCGAGCGAGAGAAGATACGCAGTATTTT. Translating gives CASSGHRAREDTQYF.

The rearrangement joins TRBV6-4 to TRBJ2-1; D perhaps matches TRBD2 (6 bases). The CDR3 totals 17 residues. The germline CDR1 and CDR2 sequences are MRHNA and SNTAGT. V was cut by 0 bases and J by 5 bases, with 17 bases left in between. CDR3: CASSDSGLTGTHNEQFF. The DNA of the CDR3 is TGTGCCAGCAGTGACTCCGGGTTAACCGGGACTCACAATGAGCAGTTCTTC.

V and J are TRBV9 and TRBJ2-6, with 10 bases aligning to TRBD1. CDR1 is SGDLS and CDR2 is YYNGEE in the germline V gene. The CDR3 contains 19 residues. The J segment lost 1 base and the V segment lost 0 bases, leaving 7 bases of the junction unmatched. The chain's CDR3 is CASSVAPTGGASGANVLTF. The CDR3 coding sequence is TGTGCCAGCAGCGTAGCGCCGACAGGGGGCGCTTCTGGGGCCAACGTCCTGACTTTC.

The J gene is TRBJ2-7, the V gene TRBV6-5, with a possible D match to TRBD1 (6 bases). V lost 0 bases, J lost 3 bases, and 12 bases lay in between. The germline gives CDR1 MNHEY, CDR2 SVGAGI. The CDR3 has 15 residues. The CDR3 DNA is TGTGCCAGCAGTTACTCCCGGACAGTCGACTACGAGCAGTACTTC. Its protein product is CASSYSRTVDYEQYF.